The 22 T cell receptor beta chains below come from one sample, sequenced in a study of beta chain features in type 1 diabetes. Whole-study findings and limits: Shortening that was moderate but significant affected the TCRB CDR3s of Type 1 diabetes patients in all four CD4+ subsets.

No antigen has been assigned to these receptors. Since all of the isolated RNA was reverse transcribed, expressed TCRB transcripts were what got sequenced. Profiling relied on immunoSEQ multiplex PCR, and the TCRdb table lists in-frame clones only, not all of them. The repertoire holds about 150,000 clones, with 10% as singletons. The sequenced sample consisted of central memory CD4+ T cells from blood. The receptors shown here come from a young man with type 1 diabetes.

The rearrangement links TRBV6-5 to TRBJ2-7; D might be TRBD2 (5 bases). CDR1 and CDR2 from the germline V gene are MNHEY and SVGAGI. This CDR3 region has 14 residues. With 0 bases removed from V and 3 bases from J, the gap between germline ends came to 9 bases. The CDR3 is CASSYSGEGYEQYF. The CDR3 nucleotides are TGTGCCAGCAGTTACTCAGGCGAGGGCTACGAGCAGTACTTC.

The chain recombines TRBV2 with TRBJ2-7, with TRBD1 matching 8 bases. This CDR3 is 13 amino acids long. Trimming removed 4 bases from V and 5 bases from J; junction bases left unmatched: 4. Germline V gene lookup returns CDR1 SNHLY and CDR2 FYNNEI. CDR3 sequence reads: CASSAGQGDEQYF. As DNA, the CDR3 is TGTGCCAGCAGTGCCGGACAGGGCGACGAGCAGTACTTC.

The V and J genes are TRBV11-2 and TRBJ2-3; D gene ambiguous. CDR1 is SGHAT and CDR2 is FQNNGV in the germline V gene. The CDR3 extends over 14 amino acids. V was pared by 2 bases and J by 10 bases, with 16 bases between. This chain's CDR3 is CASSLSPSSVPQYF. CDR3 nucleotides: TGTGCCAGCAGCTTATCTCCCTCTTCAGTTCCGCAGTATTTT.

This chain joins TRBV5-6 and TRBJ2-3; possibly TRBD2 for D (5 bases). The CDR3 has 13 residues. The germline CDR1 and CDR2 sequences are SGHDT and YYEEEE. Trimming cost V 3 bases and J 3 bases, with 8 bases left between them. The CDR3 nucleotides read TGTGCCAGCAGCTCAGGCGGGACAGATACGCAGTATTTT. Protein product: CASSSGGTDTQYF.

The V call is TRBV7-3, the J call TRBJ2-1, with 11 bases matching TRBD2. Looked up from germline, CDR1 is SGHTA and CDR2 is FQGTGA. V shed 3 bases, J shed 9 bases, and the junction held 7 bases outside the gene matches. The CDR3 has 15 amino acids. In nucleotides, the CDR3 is TGTGCCAGCAGCTTTAGCGGGAGGGCCTCTGGTGAGCAGTTCTTC. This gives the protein CASSFSGRASGEQFF.

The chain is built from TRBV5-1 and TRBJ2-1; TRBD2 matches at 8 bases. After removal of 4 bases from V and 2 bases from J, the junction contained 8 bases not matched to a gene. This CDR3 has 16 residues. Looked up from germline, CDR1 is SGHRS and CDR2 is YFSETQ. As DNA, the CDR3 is TGCGCCAGCAGCCCCGGGAATAGCGGGACCTACAATGAGCAGTTCTTC. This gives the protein CASSPGNSGTYNEQFF.

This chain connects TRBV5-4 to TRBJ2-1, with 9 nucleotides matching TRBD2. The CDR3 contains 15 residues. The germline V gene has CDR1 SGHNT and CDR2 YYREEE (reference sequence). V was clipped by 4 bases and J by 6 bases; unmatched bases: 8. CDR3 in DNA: TGTGCCAGCAGCAGCAGAACTAGCGGGTCCAATGAGCAGTTCTTC. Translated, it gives CASSSRTSGSNEQFF.

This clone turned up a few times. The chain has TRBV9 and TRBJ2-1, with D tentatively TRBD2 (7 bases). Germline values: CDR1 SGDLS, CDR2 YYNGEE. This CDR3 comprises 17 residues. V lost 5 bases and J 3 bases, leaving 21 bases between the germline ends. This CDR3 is CASRPRGSGDYYNEQFF. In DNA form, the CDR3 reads TGTGCCAGCAGGCCGAGAGGCTCAGGGGACTACTACAATGAGCAGTTCTTC.

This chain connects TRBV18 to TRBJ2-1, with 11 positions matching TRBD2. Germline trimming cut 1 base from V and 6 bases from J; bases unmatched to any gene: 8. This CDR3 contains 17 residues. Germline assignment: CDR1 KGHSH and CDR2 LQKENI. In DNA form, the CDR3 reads TGTGCCAGCTCACCACGGGCTATAGCGGGAGGGCGCAATGAGCAGTTCTTC. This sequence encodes CASSPRAIAGGRNEQFF. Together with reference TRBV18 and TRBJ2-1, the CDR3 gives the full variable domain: NAGVMQNPRHLVRRRGQEARLRCSPMKGHSHVYWYRQLPEEGLKFMVYLQKENIIDESGMPKERFSAEFPKEGPSILRIQQVVRGDSAAYFCASSPRAIAGGRNEQFFGPGTRLTVL.

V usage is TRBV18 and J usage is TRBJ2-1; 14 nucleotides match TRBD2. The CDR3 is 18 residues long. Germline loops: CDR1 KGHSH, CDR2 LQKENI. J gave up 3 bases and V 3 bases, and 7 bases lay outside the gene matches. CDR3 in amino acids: CASSPPGLAGGGYNEQFF. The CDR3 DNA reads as TGTGCCAGCTCACCGCCCGGACTAGCGGGAGGCGGCTACAATGAGCAGTTCTTC.

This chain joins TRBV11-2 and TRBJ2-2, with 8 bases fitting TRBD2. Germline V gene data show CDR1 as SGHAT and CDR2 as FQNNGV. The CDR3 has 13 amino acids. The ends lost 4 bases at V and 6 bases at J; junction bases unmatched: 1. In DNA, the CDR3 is TGTGCCAGCAGCTGGACTAGCCCCGGGGAGCTGTTTTTT. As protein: CASSWTSPGELFF.

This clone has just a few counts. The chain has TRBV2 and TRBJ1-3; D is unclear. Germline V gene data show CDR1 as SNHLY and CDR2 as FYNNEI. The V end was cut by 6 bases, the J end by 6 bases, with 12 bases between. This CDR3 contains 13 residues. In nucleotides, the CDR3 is TGTGCCAGCAGACATGATCAGGAAAACACCATATATTTT. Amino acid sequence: CASRHDQENTIYF.

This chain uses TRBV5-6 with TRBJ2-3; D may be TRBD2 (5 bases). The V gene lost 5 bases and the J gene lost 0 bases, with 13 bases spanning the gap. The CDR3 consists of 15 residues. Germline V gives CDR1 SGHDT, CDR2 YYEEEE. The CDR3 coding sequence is TGTGCCAGCAGTAAAGGACTTTCTAGCACAGATACGCAGTATTTT. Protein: CASSKGLSSTDTQYF.

Written as DNA, the CDR3 is TGTGCCATCAGTGGTCAGGGGGCCCTCTACGAGCAGTACTTC. Residues: CAISGQGALYEQYF. V usage is TRBV10-3 and J usage is TRBJ2-7; 8 bases map to TRBD1. V trimming: 4 bases; J trimming: 3 bases; junction bases outside the gene matches: 5. The V gene's germline CDR1 is ENHRY and CDR2 SYGVKD. The CDR3 is made up of 14 amino acids.

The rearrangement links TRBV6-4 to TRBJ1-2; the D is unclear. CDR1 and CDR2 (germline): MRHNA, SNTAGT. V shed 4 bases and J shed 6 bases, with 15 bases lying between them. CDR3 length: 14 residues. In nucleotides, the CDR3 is TGTGCCAGCAGTGCGGACCGGGGTTTAAATGGCTACACCTTC. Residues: CASSADRGLNGYTF.

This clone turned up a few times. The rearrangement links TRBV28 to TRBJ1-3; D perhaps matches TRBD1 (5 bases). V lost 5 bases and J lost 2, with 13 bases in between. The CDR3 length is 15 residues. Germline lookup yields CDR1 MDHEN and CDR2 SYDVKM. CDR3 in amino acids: CASSKGAIPGNTIYF. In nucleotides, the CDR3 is TGTGCCAGCAGTAAAGGGGCCATCCCTGGAAACACCATATATTTT.

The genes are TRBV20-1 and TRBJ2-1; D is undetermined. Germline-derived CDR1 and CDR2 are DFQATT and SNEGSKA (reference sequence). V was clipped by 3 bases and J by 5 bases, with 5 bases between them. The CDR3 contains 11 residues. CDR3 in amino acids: CSASPDNEQFF. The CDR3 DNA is TGCAGTGCTAGTCCAGACAATGAGCAGTTCTTC.

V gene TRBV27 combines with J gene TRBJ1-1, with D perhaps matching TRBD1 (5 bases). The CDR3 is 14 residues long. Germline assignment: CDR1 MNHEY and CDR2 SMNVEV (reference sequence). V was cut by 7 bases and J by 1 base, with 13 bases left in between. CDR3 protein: CASIPAGGNTEAFF. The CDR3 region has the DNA TGTGCCAGCATCCCGGCCGGGGGGAACACTGAAGCTTTCTTT.

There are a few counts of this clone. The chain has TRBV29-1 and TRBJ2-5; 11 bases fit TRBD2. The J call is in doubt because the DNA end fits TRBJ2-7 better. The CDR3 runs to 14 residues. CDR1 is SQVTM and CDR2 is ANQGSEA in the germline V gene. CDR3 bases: TGCAGCGTGAAGGGACTAGCGGCTCTCGGCGAGCAGTACTTC. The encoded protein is CSVKGLAALGEQYF.

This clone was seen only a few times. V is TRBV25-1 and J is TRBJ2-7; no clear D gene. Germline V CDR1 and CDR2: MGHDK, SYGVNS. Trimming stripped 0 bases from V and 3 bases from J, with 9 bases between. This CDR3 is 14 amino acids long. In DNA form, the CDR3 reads TGTGCCAGCAGTGAATACGGTAACCACTACGAGCAGTACTTC. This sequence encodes CASSEYGNHYEQYF.

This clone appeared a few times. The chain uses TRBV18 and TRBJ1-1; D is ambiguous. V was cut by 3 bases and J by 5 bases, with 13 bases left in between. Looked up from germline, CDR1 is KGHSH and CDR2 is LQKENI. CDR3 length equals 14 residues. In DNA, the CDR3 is TGTGCCAGCTCACCGCTAATAGCAGAAACTGAAGCTTTCTTT. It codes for CASSPLIAETEAFF.

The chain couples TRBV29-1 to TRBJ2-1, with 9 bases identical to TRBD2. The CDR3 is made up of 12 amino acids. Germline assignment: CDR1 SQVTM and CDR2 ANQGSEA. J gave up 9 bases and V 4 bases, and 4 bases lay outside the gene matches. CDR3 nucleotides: TGCAGCGTTGTGAGTAGCGGGGGTGAGCAGTTCTTC. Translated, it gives CSVVSSGGEQFF.